Listed below are T cell receptor beta chains from one sample, sequenced in a study of technical replicates of blood from a few donors. Using immunoSEQ multiplex PCR, the repertoire was profiled, and TCRdb retains in-frame clones only, with some absent. The sample holds tens of thousands of clones, around nine tenths seen once. Sequences were obtained from PBMCs. The receptors come from a human donor in good health. Some clones in this sample may be carry-over from other donors' samples. Both conserved end residues are part of each CDR3. A D gene is named only where the DNA matches it firmly. A clone size is listed for some rows: how often the clone was seen (once, few, many), or a class if it is expanded.

.,.,TRBV2,TRBJ1-2,TGTGCCAGCAGTGATAGGGGGTATGGCTACACCTTC,CASSDRGYGYTF
.,TRBD1,TRBV7-9,TRBJ2-1,TGTGCCAGCAGCCCTCGGGACAGGGTAAGCGGTGAGCAGTTCTTC,CASSPRDRVSGEQFF
.,TRBD2,TRBV19,TRBJ2-2,TGTGCCACACTAGCGGGGGGGCCGGACACCGGGGAGCTGTTTTTT,CATLAGGPDTGELFF
.,TRBD1,TRBV5-5,TRBJ1-6,TGTGCCAGCAGCCCGGGACAGGATGATTCACCCCTCCACTTT,CASSPGQDDSPLHF
.,.,TRBV5-6,TRBJ2-3,TGTGCCAGCAGCCCCTCAGGGTTCACAGATACGCAGTATTTT,CASSPSGFTDTQYF
.,TRBD1,TRBV7-9,TRBJ1-1,TGTGCCAGCAGCTTACGTCAGGGGGACACTGAAGCTTTCTTT,CASSLRQGDTEAFF
once,.,TRBV30,TRBJ1-2,TGTGCCTGGAGCGGGGGCGGGGGAACAAACTATGGCTACACCTTC,CAWSGGGGTNYGYTF
.,.,TRBV9,TRBJ1-2,TGTGCCAGCAGCGTAGATCCCGATCCAAACCGGGGCTACACCTTC,CASSVDPDPNRGYTF
.,TRBD1,TRBV25-1,TRBJ2-7,TGTGCCAGCAGTGGGGGGACAGGGTTTGTCTACGAGCAGTACTTC,CASSGGTGFVYEQYF
.,TRBD2,TRBV30,TRBJ2-1,TGTGCCTGGAGCCGCCGGGGACTAGCGGGGGGGTTTGAGCAGTTCTTC,CAWSRRGLAGGFEQFF
once,.,TRBV5-1,TRBJ2-3,TGCGCCAGCACCCTGAGCTCCAGCGCAGATACGCAGTATTTT,CASTLSSSADTQYF
few,.,TRBV29-1,TRBJ2-2,TGCAGCGTTGGTGGGGACACAGCGAGGACCGGGGAGCTGTTTTTT,CSVGGDTARTGELFF
.,TRBD1,TRBV5-6,TRBJ2-5,TGTGCCAGCAGCTTGGGGGACAGGGGATTCGAGACCCAGTACTTC,CASSLGDRGFETQYF
.,.,TRBV2,TRBJ1-4,TGTGCCAGCAGCCGGGACGGAGGGCTTGGTGAAAAACTGTTTTTT,CASSRDGGLGEKLFF
.,.,TRBV7-2,TRBJ2-3,TGTGCCAGCAGCTTCCGCGGGCACCCCCAAAGCACAGATACGCAGTATTTT,CASSFRGHPQSTDTQYF
.,TRBD1,TRBV2,TRBJ1-1,TGTGCCAGCAGGTACAGGGGGACAACGGAAGCTTTCTTT,CASRYRGTTEAFF
.,TRBD1,TRBV5-1,TRBJ1-1,TGCGCCAGCAGTAGGGACAGACAGAACACTGAAGCTTTCTTT,CASSRDRQNTEAFF
.,.,TRBV27,TRBJ2-1,TGTGCCAGCAGTACCCGGGGCAATGAGCAGTTCTTC,CASSTRGNEQFF
.,TRBD1,TRBV30,TRBJ1-5,TGTGCCTGGAGTTTCGGGACAGCCTCCGAGCCCCAGCATTTT,CAWSFGTASEPQHF
.,.,TRBV21-1,TRBJ1-6,TGTGCCAGCAGCAGAGTCCGATCACCCCTCCACTTT,CASSRVRSPLHF
few,.,TRBV6-1,TRBJ1-6,TGTGCCAGCAGTGAGGTGGGCAATTCACCCCTCCACTTT,CASSEVGNSPLHF
.,TRBD2,TRBV18,TRBJ2-7,TGTGCCAGCTCTCCGCCGGGGACTAGCGTGTTGTCCGAGCAGTACTTC,CASSPPGTSVLSEQYF
.,TRBD2,TRBV6-5,TRBJ2-1,TGTGCCAGCAGGGATACGGGCGGGGGGAATGAGCAGTTCTTC,CASRDTGGGNEQFF
.,.,TRBV7-8,TRBJ2-2,TGTGCCAGCAGCCCCGAGCGTATTACCGGGGAGCTGTTTTTT,CASSPERITGELFF
few,.,TRBV15,TRBJ2-1,TGTGCCACCAGCAGAGGAGATATGAAGGGGTTTGGCTCCTACAATGAGCAGTTCTTC,CATSRGDMKGFGSYNEQFF
.,TRBD1,TRBV19,TRBJ1-2,TGTGCCAGTAGTGTGCAGGGGGCGGGCAGTTACTATGGCTACACCTTC,CASSVQGAGSYYGYTF
few,TRBD2,TRBV30,TRBJ2-1,TGTGCCTGGAGTCCCTTCGGGACTAGTTGGGGCGATGAGCAGTTCTTC,CAWSPFGTSWGDEQFF
.,.,TRBV15,TRBJ2-3,TGTGCCACCAGCAGAGCCCGAGTCCGGGGCACAGATACGCAGTATTTT,CATSRARVRGTDTQYF
medium-sized,.,TRBV9,TRBJ1-1,TGTGCCAGCAGTGGAGGAGGGGCTGAAGCTTTCTTT,CASSGGGAEAFF
.,TRBD1,TRBV7-2,TRBJ1-1,TGTGCCAGCAGCCGGGGGGACAGGCGGAACACTGAAGCTTTCTTT,CASSRGDRRNTEAFF
.,.,TRBV4-3,TRBJ2-3,TGCGCCAGCAGCCAGGACCTGTCAGGGGCCAGCCAGGATACGCAGTATTTT,CASSQDLSGASQDTQYF
.,TRBD1,TRBV25-1,TRBJ1-2,TGTGCCAGCAGTGGACAGGGGGCGAGCTATGGCTACACCTTC,CASSGQGASYGYTF
many,TRBD1,TRBV7-9,TRBJ2-3,TGTGCCAGCAGCGCGCCTCGCTTGGACAGGGGGACAGATACGCAGTATTTT,CASSAPRLDRGTDTQYF
.,TRBD1,TRBV5-1,TRBJ2-7,TGCGCCAGCAGCTACAACGCCGGGACAGGGGGGACCTCCTACGAGCAGTACTTC,CASSYNAGTGGTSYEQYF
.,.,TRBV7-9,TRBJ1-2,TGTGCCAGCAGCGTTGGACAGTTAGACTACTTCTATGGCTACACCTTC,CASSVGQLDYFYGYTF
.,TRBD2,TRBV7-8,TRBJ2-1,TGTGCCAGCAGCGCGAGGACTAGCTACAATGAGCAGTTCTTC,CASSARTSYNEQFF
.,.,TRBV19,TRBJ1-2,TGTGCCAGTAGTATATCCTTAAGCTACACCTTC,CASSISLSYTF